The TCR beta chain described here comes from a study of T-cell memory formation after mild COVID-19. Per germline, CDR1 SGHTA and CDR2 FQGNSA. V lost 5 bases, J lost 0 bases, and 15 bases stayed unmatched. This CDR3 contains 19 residues. This clonotype was observed a few times. TCRdb called the 5' RACE reads again in MiXCR, with one record for every CDR3 protein. This table has about 120,000 distinct CDR3 sequences, about 16% appearing once. The specimen sequenced was PBMCs or a T cell subset sorted from them (not recorded which). This receptor was obtained from an adult woman who had mild COVID-19 (a few samples of this study predate the infection). Cell type and time point are not known. The chain carries TRBV7-2 and TRBJ1-5; 8 positions match TRBD1. CDR3 protein: CASSPIGQGSSFSNQPQHF. As DNA, the CDR3 is TGTGCCAGCAGCCCAATTGGACAGGGAAGTTCCTTTAGCAATCAGCCCCAGCATTTT.